This T cell receptor beta chain was retrieved from a study of OX40 agonist ivuxolimab in advanced cancers. As for the study more broadly: The costimulatory receptor OX40 (CD134) was targeted by ivuxolimab, a fully human IgG2 agonistic monoclonal antibody. Intravenous ivuxolimab was administered to patients every 2 weeks at six dose levels: 0.01, 0.1, 0.3, 1.5, 3 and 10 mg/kg. Among the 52 dose-escalation patients, 19 had hepatocellular carcinoma, approximately 15 melanoma, 9 renal cell carcinoma and 9 head and neck cancer. Prior anti-PD-1, anti-PD-L1 or anti-CTLA-4 therapy was permitted, and checkpoint inhibitors had been received by 40% to 50% of dose-escalation patients. The purpose of peripheral TCRbeta sequencing was to test whether ivuxolimab changed TCR sequence diversity and led to clonal T-cell expansion. In the dose-escalation cohort, 65% to 90% of patients were male, and the mean age was approximately 60 years, with a range of roughly 20 to 85. The paper describes the monotherapy dose-escalation part (N of about 47 patients) of the phase I trial of ivuxolimab. Partial responses occurred in three dose-escalation patients, of whom one had hepatocellular carcinoma and two had cutaneous melanoma. General study outcomes and caveats: Low levels of normalized T-cell clonal expansion were also seen in some nonresponding patients. The antigen specificity of the clonally expanded peripheral T cells was not determined. On average, CD8+ T cells showed more expanded clones than CD4+ T cells after ivuxolimab. Clonal expansion of both CD4+ and CD8+ blood T cells was observed from baseline to week 6 at doses 0.1 to 3.0 mg/kg. Partial responders in the 0.1-3.0 mg/kg groups had among the lowest normalized peripheral clonal expansion, especially among CD8+ T cells.

About this clone itself: There is no known antigen for this receptor. Base qualities are not at hand, and no much larger clone is one base apart.

The CDR3 starts with the cysteine, ends with the phenylalanine, and has 15 residues. The DNA shown is the 45-base CDR3, in frame from base 1. V is shortened by 2 bases, J by 1 base, and the region joining them spans 12 bases. From a lookup of the germline V gene, CDR1 and CDR2 are ENHRY and SYGVKD. Patients with a history of autoimmune disease or receiving systemic immunosuppression were excluded from the trial. Peripheral blood for TCR sequencing was collected from all dose cohorts at baseline, on cycle 4 day 1, and on cycle 7 day 1. The samples were drawn from a first-in-human, open-label, multicenter phase I dose-escalation trial of ivuxolimab. The trial enrolled adults with locally advanced or metastatic head and neck squamous cell, hepatocellular, melanoma or renal cell carcinoma. Before TCR sequencing, CD4+ T cells and CD8+ T cells were sorted from peripheral blood as separate populations. For sequencing of the TCRbeta CDR3 region, genomic DNA was extracted from the sorted cells. The immunoSEQ Assay was used to sequence the TCRbeta CDR3 regions. Entries here come from immuneACCESS through TCRdb and include only in-frame sequences with V and J called. Some clones fail to appear in such tables; in the studies checked, an unresolved V gene covers under half of the shortfall, and the cause of the remainder is unknown. This sample has 26,000 or so clones in its table, and approximately 85% of those were observed once. The biggest ten clones account for under 30% of the sample.

This sequence originates from an adult with an advanced solid tumor such as melanoma, head and neck, liver or kidney cancer. The sequenced sample was CD4+ or CD8+ T cells sorted from blood, obtained in a trial of the OX40 agonist ivuxolimab. The chain is encoded by TRBV10-3 joined to TRBJ2-7, with the D gene uncertain. The sequence in DNA is TGTGCCATCAGTGAGCCCCAGCAAGGGTCCTACGAGCAGTACTTC. The encoded protein is CAISEPQQGSYEQYF.